This TCR beta chain originates from a study of blood T cell repertoires in COVID-19. Method: immunoSEQ multiplex PCR; TCRdb's copy keeps in-frame clones and lacks some. Of roughly 190,000 clones listed, about nine tenths are singletons. CDR1 SGHTA and CDR2 FQGTGA come from the germline V gene. V trimming: 4 bases; J trimming: 4 bases; junction bases outside the gene matches: 14. The CDR3 is made up of 18 amino acids. The receptor was derived from a man aged 65-85 years with acute or convalescent COVID-19. Input material: peripheral blood. The chain has TRBV7-3 and TRBJ2-7; 12 bases fit TRBD2. DNA of the CDR3: TGTGCCAGCAGCTGCCCTTTGATCGGACTAGCGGGACTGTACGAGCAGTACTTC. Translated, it gives CASSCPLIGLAGLYEQYF. Full variable domain (missing parts from reference TRBV7-3 and TRBJ2-7): GAGVSQTPSNKVTEKGKYVELRCDPISGHTALYWYRQSLGQGPEFLIYFQGTGAADDSGLPNDRFFAVRPEGSVSTLKIQRTERGDSAVYLCASSCPLIGLAGLYEQYFGPGTRLTVT.